These 4 T cell receptor beta chains share one sample of origin, sequenced in a study of OX40 agonist ivuxolimab in advanced cancers. Method: immunoSEQ multiplex PCR; TCRdb's copy keeps in-frame clones and lacks some. Among about 58,000 clones listed, about 81% were seen once. Specimen: CD4+ or CD8+ T cells sorted from blood, collected in a trial of the OX40 agonist ivuxolimab. The source of these receptors is an adult with an advanced solid tumor such as melanoma, head and neck, liver or kidney cancer.

The V and J genes are TRBV6-1 and TRBJ1-2; D not certain. There are 13 residues in the CDR3. CDR1 is MNHNS, CDR2 SASEGT, per germline. The V end lost 4 bases, the J end lost 6 bases, and 12 bases lay between the germline ends. In DNA form, the CDR3 reads TGTGCCAGCAGTGTAGGTGGGATGGATGGCTACACCTTC. It codes for CASSVGGMDGYTF.

The chain has TRBV9 and TRBJ1-2; D is perhaps TRBD1 (6 bases). The CDR3 extends over 14 amino acids. V lost 0 bases and J lost 6, with 12 bases in between. Per the germline V gene, CDR1 is SGDLS and CDR2 is YYNGEE. CDR3 residues: CASSVVGGDHGYTF. The CDR3 nucleotides are TGTGCCAGCAGCGTAGTCGGGGGCGACCATGGCTACACCTTC.

The chain has TRBV5-4 and TRBJ1-5; D is unresolved. Germline V lookup: CDR1 SGHNT, CDR2 YYREEE (reference sequence). CDR3 length equals 15 residues. Trimming stripped 4 bases from V and 5 bases from J, with 16 bases between. The CDR3 DNA sequence: TGTGCCAGCAGCCGATCACCGGATGCAGATCAGCCCCAGCATTTT. It yields the protein CASSRSPDADQPQHF.

V and J are TRBV18 and TRBJ2-7; D unresolved. Germline V gene lookup returns CDR1 KGHSH and CDR2 LQKENI. V lost 3 bases and J lost 5, with 11 bases in between. This CDR3 region has 13 residues. The chain's CDR3 is CASSPSQDDEQYF. The CDR3 DNA sequence: TGTGCCAGCTCACCGTCCCAGGACGACGAGCAGTACTTC.